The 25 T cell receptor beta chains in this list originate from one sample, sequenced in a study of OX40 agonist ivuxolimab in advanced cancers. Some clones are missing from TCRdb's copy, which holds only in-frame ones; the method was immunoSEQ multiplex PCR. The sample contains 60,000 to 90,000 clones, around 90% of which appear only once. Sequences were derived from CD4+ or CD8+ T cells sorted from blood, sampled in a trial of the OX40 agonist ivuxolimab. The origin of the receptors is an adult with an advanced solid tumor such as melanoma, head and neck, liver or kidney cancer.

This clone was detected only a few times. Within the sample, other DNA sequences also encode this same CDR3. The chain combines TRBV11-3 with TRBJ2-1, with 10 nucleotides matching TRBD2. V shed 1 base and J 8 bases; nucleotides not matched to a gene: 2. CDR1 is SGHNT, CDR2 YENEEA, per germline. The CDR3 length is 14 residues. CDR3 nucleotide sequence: TGTGCCAGCAGCTTAGTAGCGGGGGGCGATGAGCAGTTCTTC. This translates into CASSLVAGGDEQFF.

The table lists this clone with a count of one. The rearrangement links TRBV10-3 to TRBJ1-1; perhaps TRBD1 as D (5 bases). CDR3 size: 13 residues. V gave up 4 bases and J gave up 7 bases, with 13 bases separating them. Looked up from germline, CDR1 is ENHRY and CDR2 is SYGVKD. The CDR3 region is CAISATVGNEAFF. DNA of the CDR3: TGTGCCATCAGTGCGACAGTCGGAAATGAAGCTTTCTTT.

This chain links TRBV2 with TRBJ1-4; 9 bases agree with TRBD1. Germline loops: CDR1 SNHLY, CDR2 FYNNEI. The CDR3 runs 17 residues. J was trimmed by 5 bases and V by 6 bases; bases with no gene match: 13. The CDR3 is CASRGLGQGYSNEKLFF. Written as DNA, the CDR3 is TGTGCCAGCAGAGGGTTGGGACAGGGATACTCCAATGAAAAACTGTTTTTT.

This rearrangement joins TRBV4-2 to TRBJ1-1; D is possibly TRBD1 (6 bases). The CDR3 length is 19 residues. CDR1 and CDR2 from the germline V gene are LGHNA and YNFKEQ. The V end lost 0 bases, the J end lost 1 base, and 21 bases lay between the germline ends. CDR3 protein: CASSQDGGRQVGWNTEAFF. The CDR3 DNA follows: TGTGCCAGCAGCCAAGACGGGGGAAGACAGGTGGGGTGGAACACTGAAGCTTTCTTT.

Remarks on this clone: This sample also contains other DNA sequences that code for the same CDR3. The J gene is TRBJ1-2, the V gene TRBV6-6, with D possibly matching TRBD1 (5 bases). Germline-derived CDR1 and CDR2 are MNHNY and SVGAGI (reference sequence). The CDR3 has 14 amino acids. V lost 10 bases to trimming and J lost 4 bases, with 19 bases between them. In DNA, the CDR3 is TGTGCCACCACTCCTTCAGGGAGAACCTATGGCTACACCTTC. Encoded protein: CATTPSGRTYGYTF.

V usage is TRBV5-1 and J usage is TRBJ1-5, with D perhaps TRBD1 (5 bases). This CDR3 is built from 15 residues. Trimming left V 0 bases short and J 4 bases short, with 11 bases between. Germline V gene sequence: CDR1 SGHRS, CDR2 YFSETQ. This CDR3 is CASSLEGRENQPQHF. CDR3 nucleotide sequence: TGCGCCAGCAGCTTGGAGGGACGGGAGAATCAGCCCCAGCATTTT.

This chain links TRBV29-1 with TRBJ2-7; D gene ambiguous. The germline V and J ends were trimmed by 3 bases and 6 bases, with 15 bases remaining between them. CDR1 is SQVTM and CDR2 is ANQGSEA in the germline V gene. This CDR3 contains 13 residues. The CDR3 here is CSVDGTAPSEQYF. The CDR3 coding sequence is TGCAGCGTTGATGGCACGGCGCCCTCCGAGCAGTACTTC.

The chain's CDR3 is CASSSSDREGQPQHF. The DNA for the CDR3 is TGTGCCAGCAGTTCCTCGGACAGGGAGGGTCAGCCCCAGCATTTT. The chain employs TRBV28 and TRBJ1-5; 8 positions match TRBD1. Germline assignment: CDR1 MDHEN and CDR2 SYDVKM. The CDR3 extends over 15 amino acids. V shed 4 bases, J shed 6 bases, and the junction held 8 bases outside the gene matches.

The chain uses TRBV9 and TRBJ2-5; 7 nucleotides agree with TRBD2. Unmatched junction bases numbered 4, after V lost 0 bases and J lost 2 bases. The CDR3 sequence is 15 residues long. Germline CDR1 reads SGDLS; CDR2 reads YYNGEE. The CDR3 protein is CASSVAGGIQETQYF. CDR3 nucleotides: TGTGCCAGCAGCGTAGCGGGGGGAATTCAAGAGACCCAGTACTTC.

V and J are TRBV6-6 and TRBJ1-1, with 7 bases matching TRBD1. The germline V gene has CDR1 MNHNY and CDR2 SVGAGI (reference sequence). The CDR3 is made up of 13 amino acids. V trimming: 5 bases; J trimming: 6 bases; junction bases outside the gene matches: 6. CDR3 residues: CASSSYQGAEAFF. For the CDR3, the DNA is TGTGCCAGCAGTAGTTACCAGGGGGCTGAAGCTTTCTTT.

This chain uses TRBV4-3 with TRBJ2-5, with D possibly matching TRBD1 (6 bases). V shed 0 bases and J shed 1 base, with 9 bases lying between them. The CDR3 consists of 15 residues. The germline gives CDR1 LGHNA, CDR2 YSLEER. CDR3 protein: CASSQEGARQETQYF. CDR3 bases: TGCGCCAGCAGCCAAGAGGGGGCCCGCCAAGAGACCCAGTACTTC.

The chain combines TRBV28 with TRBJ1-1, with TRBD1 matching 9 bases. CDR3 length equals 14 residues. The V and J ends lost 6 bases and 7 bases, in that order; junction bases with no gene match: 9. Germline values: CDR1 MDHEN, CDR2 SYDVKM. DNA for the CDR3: TGTGCCAGCAGCCCTACAGGGGGCAACGGTGAAGCTTTCTTT. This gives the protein CASSPTGGNGEAFF.

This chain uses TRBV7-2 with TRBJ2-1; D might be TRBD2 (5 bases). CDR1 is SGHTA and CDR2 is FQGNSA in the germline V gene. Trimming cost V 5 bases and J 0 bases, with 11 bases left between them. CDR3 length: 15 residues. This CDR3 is CASSLDLFSYNEQFF. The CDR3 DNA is TGTGCCAGCAGCCTGGACTTATTCTCCTACAATGAGCAGTTCTTC.

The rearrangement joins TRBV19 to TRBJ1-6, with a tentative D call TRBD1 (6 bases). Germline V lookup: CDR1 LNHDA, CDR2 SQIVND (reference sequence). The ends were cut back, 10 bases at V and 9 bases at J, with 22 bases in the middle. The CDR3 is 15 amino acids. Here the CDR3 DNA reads TGTGCCACCAGGGACCCACAGGGATATGCTTCACCCCTCCACTTT. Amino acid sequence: CATRDPQGYASPLHF.

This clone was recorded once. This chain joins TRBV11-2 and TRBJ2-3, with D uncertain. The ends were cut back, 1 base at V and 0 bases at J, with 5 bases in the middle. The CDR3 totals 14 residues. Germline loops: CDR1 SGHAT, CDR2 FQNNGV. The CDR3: CASSLGGSTDTQYF. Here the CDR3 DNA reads TGTGCCAGCAGCTTAGGGGGTAGCACAGATACGCAGTATTTT.

The CDR3 DNA follows: TGTGCCAGTAGTATATCTAGCGGGATGGTGGACAATGAGCAGTTCTTC. This gives the protein CASSISSGMVDNEQFF. This chain connects TRBV19 to TRBJ2-1, with TRBD2 matching 9 bases. The CDR3 is 16 residues long. V lost 2 bases and J lost 5; bases outside the gene matches: 7. Germline CDR1 reads LNHDA; CDR2 reads SQIVND (reference sequence).

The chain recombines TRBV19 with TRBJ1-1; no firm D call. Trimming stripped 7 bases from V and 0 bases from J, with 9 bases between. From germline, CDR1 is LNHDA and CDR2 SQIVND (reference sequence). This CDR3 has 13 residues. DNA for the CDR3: TGTGCCAGTAACCCGGCCATGAACACTGAAGCTTTCTTT. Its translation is CASNPAMNTEAFF.

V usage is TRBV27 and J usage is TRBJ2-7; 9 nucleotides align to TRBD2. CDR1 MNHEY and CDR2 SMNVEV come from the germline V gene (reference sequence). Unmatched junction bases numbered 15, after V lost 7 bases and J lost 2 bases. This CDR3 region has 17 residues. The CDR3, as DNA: TGTGCCAGCACCCTCTCCGTAAAGCGGGGGGTGCCCTACGAGCAGTACTTC. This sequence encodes CASTLSVKRGVPYEQYF.

The CDR3 loop reads CASRAGQGRVGEQYF. The CDR3 DNA is TGTGCCAGCAGGGCGGGACAGGGCCGCGTGGGGGAGCAGTACTTC. V is TRBV27 and J is TRBJ2-7, with 9 bases matching TRBD1. Losses at the gene ends were 6 bases for V and 7 bases for J; bases not matched to a gene: 13. CDR1 is MNHEY, CDR2 SMNVEV, per germline (reference sequence). The CDR3 extends over 15 amino acids.

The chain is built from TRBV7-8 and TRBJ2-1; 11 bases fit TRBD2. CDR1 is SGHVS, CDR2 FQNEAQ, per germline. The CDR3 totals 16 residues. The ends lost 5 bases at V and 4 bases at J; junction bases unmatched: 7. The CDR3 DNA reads TGTGCCAGCAGCCCCACTAGCGGGAGTGGGTACAATGAGCAGTTCTTC. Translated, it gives CASSPTSGSGYNEQFF.

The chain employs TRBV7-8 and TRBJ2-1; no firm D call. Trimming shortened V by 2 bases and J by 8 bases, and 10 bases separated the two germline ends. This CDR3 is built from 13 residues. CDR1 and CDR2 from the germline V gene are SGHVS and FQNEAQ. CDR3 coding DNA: TGTGCCAGCAGCTTATCCCGTCTCCATGAGCAGTTCTTC. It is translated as CASSLSRLHEQFF.

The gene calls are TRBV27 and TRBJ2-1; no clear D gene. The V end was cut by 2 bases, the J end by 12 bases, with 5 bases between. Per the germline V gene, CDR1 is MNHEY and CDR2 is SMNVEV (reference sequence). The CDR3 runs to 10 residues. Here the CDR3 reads CASSLKGQFF. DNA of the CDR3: TGTGCCAGCAGTTTAAAGGGGCAGTTCTTC.

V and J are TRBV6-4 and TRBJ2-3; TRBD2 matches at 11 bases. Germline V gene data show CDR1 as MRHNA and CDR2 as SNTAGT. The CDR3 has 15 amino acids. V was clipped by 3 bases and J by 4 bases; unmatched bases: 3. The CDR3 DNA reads TGTGCCAGCAGTGATGGTAGCGGGGGGGCAGATACGCAGTATTTT. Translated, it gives CASSDGSGGADTQYF.

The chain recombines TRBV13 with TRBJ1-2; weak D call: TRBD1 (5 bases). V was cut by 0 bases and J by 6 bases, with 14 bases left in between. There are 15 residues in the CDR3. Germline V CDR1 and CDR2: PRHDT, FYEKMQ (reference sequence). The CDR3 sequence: CASSLGAWGPHGYTF. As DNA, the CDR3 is TGTGCCAGCAGCTTAGGGGCATGGGGACCGCATGGCTACACCTTC.

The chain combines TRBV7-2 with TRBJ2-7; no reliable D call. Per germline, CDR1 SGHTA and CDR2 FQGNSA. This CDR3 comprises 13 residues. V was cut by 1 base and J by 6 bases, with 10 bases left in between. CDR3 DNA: TGTGCCAGCAGCTTAGGTGAGGAGTTCGAGCAGTACTTC. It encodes CASSLGEEFEQYF.